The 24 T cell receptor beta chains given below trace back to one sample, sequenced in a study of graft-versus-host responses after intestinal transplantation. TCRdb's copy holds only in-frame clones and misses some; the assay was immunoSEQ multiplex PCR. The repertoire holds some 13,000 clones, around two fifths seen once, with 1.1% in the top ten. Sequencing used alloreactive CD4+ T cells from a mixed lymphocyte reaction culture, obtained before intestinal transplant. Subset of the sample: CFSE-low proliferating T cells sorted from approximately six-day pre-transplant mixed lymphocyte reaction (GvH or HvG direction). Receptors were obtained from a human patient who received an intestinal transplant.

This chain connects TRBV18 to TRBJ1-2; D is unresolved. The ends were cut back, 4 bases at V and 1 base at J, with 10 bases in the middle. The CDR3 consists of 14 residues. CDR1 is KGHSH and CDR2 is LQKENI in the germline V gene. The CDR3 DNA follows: TGTGCCAGCTCACTGAGCCCTGTTAACTATGGCTACACCTTC. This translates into CASSLSPVNYGYTF.

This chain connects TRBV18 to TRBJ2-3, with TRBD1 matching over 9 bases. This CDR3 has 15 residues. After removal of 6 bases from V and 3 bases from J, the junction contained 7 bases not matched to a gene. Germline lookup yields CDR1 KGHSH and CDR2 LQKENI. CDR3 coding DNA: TGTGCCAGCTCCCGGATGGGACAGGGAACAGATACGCAGTATTTT. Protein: CASSRMGQGTDTQYF. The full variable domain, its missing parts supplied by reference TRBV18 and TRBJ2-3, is NAGVMQNPRHLVRRRGQEARLRCSPMKGHSHVYWYRQLPEEGLKFMVYLQKENIIDESGMPKERFSAEFPKEGPSILRIQQVVRGDSAAYFCASSRMGQGTDTQYFGPGTRLTVL.

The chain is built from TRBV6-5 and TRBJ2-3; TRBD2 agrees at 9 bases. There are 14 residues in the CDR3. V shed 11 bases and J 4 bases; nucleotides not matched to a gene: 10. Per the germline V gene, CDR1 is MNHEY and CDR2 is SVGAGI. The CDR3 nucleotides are TGTGCCTCCCGCCGAGGCGGGGGGGCAGATACGCAGTATTTT. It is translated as CASRRGGGADTQYF.

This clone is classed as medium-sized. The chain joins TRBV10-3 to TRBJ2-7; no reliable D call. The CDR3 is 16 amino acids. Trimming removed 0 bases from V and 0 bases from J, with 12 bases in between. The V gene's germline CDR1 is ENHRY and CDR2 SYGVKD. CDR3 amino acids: CAISESMDRGSYEQYF. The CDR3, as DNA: TGTGCCATCAGTGAGTCGATGGATCGCGGCTCCTACGAGCAGTACTTC.

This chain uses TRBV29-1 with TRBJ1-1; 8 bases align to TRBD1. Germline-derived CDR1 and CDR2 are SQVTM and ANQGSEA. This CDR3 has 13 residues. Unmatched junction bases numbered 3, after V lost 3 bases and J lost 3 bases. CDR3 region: CSVDRGQDTEAFF. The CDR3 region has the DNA TGCAGCGTTGACAGGGGGCAGGACACTGAAGCTTTCTTT.

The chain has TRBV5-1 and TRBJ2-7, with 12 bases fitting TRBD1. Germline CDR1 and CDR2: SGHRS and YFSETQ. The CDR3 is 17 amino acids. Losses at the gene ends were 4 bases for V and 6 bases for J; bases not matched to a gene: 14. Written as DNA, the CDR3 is TGCGCCAGCAGCCCCTTTCTCCGGGACAGGGGGCTAGGCGAGCAGTACTTC. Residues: CASSPFLRDRGLGEQYF.

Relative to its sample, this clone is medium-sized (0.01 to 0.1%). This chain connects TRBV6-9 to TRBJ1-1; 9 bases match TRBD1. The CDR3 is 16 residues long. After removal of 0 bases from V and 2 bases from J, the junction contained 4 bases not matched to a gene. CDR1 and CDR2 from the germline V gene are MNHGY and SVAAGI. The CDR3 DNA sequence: TGTGCCAGCAGTTATTCCAGGGACAGGGTTAACACTGAAGCTTTCTTT. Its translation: CASSYSRDRVNTEAFF.

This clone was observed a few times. The CDR3, as DNA: TGCGCCAGCAGCTTGGCTGGGGGGGTTCCCTTCCAGGAGACCCAGTACTTC. Its protein product is CASSLAGGVPFQETQYF. The V call is TRBV5-1, the J call TRBJ2-5; 7 bases agree with TRBD2. Germline lookup yields CDR1 SGHRS and CDR2 YFSETQ. The ends lost 0 bases at V and 5 bases at J; junction bases unmatched: 13. The CDR3 contains 17 residues.

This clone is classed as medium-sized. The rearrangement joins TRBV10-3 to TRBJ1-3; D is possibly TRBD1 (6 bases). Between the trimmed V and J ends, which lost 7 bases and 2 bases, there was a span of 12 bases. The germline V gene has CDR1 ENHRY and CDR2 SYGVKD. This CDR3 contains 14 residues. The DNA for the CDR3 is TGTGCCATCAAGAGCCCAGGGGCTGGAAACACCATATATTTT. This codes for CAIKSPGAGNTIYF.

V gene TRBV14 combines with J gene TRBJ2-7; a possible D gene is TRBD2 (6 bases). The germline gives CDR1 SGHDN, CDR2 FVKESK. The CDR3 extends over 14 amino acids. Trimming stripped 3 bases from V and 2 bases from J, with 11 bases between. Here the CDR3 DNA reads TGTGCCAGCAGCCAGGGGGGACGGCCCTACGAGCAGTACTTC. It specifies CASSQGGRPYEQYF.

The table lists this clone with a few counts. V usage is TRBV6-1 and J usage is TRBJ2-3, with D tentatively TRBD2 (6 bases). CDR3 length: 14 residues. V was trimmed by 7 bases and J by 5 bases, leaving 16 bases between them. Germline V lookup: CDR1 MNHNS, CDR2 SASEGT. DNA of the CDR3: TGTGCCAGCATGACAAGACGGGGGATAGATACGCAGTATTTT. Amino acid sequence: CASMTRRGIDTQYF.

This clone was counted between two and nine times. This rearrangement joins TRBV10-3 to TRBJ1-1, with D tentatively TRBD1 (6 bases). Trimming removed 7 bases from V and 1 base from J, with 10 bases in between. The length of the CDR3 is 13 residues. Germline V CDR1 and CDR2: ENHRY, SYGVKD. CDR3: CAITPGQNTEAFF. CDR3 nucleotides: TGTGCCATCACCCCGGGACAGAACACTGAAGCTTTCTTT.

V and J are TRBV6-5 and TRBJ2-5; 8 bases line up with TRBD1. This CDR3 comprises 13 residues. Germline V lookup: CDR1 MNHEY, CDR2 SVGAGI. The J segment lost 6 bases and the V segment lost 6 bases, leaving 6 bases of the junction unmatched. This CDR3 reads CASSPGGSKTQYF. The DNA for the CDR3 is TGTGCCAGCAGCCCAGGGGGCTCGAAGACCCAGTACTTC.

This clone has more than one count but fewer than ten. CDR3 residues: CASSPRDLRSTYEQYF. The CDR3 nucleotides are TGCGCCAGCAGCCCGCGGGACTTGAGATCGACTTACGAGCAGTACTTC. The V gene is TRBV4-1, the J gene TRBJ2-7, with a weak D call TRBD2 (6 bases). Germline CDR1 MGHRA, CDR2 YSYEKL. The CDR3 is made up of 16 amino acids. V lost 4 bases and J 4 bases, leaving 20 bases between the germline ends.

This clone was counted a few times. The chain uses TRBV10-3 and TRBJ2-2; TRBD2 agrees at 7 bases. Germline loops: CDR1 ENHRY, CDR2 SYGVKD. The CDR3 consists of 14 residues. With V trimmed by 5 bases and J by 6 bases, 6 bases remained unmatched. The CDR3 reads CAISKGLSSGELFF. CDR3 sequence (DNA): TGTGCCATCAGTAAGGGACTATCCTCCGGGGAGCTGTTTTTT.

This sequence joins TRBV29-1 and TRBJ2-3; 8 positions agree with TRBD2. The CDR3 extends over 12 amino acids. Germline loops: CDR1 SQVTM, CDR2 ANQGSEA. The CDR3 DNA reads TGCACGGGGGGGCGGAACACAGATACGCAGTATTTT. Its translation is CTGGRNTDTQYF.

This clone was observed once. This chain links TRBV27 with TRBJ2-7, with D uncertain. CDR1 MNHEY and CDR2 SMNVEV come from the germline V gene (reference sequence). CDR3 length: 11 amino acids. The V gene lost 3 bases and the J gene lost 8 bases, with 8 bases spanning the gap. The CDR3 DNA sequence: TGTGCCAGCAGTTTCTTTGGGCAGCAGTACTTC. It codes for CASSFFGQQYF.

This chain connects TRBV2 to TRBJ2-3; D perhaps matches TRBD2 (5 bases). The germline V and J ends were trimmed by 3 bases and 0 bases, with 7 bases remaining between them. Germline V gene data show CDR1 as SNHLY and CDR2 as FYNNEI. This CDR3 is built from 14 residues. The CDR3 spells CASSDGVSTDTQYF. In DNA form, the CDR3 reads TGTGCCAGCAGTGACGGGGTTAGCACAGATACGCAGTATTTT.

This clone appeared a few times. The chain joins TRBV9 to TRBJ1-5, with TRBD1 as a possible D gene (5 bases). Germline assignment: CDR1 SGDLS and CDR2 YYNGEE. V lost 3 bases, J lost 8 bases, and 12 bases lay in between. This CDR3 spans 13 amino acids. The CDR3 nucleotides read TGTGCCAGCAGCGGGGGTGGAGGGGAGCCCCAGCATTTT. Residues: CASSGGGGEPQHF.

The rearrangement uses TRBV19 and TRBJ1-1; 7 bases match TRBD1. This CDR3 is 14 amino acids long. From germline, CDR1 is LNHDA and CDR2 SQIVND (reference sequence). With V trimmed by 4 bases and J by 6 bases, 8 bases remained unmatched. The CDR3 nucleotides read TGTGCCAGTAGTACCCGGGGACAGCAAGCTGAAGCTTTCTTT. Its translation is CASSTRGQQAEAFF. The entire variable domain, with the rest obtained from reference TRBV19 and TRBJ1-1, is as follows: DGGITQSPKYLFRKEGQNVTLSCEQNLNHDAMYWYRQDPGQGLRLIYYSQIVNDFQKGDIAEGYSVSREKKESFPLTVTSAQKNPTAFYLCASSTRGQQAEAFFGQGTRLTVV.

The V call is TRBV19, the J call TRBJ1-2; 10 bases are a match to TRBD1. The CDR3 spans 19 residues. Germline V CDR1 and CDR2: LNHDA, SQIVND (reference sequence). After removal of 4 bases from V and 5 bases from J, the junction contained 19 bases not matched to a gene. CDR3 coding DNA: TGTGCCAGTAGTACGAGACAGGGGGCGTTGATATCCCTAAAATATGGCTACACCTTC. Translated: CASSTRQGALISLKYGYTF.

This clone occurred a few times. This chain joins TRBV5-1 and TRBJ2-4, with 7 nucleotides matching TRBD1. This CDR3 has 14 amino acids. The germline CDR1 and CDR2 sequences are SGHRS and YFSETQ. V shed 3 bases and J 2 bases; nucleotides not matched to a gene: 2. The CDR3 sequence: CASSSQGPKNIQYF. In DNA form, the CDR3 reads TGCGCCAGCAGCTCACAGGGGCCCAAAAACATTCAGTACTTC. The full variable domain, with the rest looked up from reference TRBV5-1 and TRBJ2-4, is KAGVTQTPRYLIKTRGQQVTLSCSPISGHRSVSWYQQTPGQGLQFLFEYFSETQRNKGNFPGRFSGRQFSNSRSEMNVSTLELGDSALYLCASSSQGPKNIQYFGAGTRLSVL.

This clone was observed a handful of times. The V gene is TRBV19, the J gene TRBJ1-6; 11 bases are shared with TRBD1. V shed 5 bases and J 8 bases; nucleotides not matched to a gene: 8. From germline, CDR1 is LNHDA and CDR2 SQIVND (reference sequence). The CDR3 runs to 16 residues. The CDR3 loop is CASSSRTGGWDSPLHF. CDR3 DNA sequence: TGTGCCAGTAGTTCGCGGACAGGGGGCTGGGATTCACCCCTCCACTTT.

The CDR3 is CAWSGGGMNTEAFF. Here the CDR3 DNA reads TGTGCCTGGAGTGGAGGGGGTATGAACACTGAAGCTTTCTTT. The J gene is TRBJ1-1, the V gene TRBV30, with D perhaps matching TRBD1 (6 bases). Trimming shortened V by 1 base and J by 0 bases, and 9 bases separated the two germline ends. This CDR3 has 14 residues. Germline V CDR1 and CDR2: GTSNPN, SVGIG (reference sequence).